This T cell receptor beta chain emerged from a study of CD8+CD57+ T cells in acquired aplastic anemia. Study-level information: Each DNA sample taken from sorted CD4+ and CD8+ cells came to 3 to 3.5 ug on average.

TCR beta VDJ and CDR3 profiles were obtained from a genomic DNA template. One entry per CDR3 protein results from TCRdb running MiXCR on the reads. The sample lists roughly 170,000 distinct CDR3 sequences, about 44% seen once, with approximately 13% in the top ten. Study observations and caveats: Comparison of patients with controls identified about 27 shared CD8+ CDR3 sequences.

Regarding this clonotype: Antigen: not known.

Those patients picked for sequencing had displayed CD8+CD57+ cell expansion on flow cytometry. Germline V lookup: CDR1 LNHDA, CDR2 SQIVND (reference sequence). The CDR3 is 14 residues long. Trimming took off 6 bases at V and 3 bases at J, with 14 bases between the two ends. The TCR sequence derives from a human donor with aplastic anemia. The chain links TRBV19 to TRBJ1-1; no firm D call. The source material was sorted CD4+, CD8+, or CD8+CD57+ T cells (not recorded which) from PBMCs. The chain's CDR3 is CASRPPVGYTEAFF. The CDR3 region has the DNA TGTGCCAGTAGACCCCCCGTCGGGTACACTGAAGCTTTCTTT. Complete variable domain (other parts from reference TRBV19 and TRBJ1-1): DGGITQSPKYLFRKEGQNVTLSCEQNLNHDAMYWYRQDPGQGLRLIYYSQIVNDFQKGDIAEGYSVSREKKESFPLTVTSAQKNPTAFYLCASRPPVGYTEAFFGQGTRLTVV.